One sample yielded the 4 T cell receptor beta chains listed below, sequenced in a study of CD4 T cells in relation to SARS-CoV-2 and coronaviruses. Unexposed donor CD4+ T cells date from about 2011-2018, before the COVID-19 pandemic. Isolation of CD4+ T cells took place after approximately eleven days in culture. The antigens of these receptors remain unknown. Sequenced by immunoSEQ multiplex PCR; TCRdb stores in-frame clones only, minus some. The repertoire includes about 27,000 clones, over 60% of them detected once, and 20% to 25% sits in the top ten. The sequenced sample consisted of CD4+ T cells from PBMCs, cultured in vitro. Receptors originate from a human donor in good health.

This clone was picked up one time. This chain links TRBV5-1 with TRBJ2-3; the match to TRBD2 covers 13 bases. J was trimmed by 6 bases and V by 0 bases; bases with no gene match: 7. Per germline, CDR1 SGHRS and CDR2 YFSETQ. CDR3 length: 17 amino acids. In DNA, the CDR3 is TGCGCCAGCAGCTTGGTGGGGGGACTAGCGGGATCGGATACGCAGTATTTT. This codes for CASSLVGGLAGSDTQYF. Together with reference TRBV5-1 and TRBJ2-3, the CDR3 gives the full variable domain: KAGVTQTPRYLIKTRGQQVTLSCSPISGHRSVSWYQQTPGQGLQFLFEYFSETQRNKGNFPGRFSGRQFSNSRSEMNVSTLELGDSALYLCASSLVGGLAGSDTQYFGPGTRLTVL.

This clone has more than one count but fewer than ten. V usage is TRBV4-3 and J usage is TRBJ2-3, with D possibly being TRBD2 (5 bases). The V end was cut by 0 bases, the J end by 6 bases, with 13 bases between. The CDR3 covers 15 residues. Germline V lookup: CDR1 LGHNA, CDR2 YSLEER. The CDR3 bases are TGCGCCAGCAGCCAAGATTCCGCGGGTCATGATACGCAGTATTTT. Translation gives CASSQDSAGHDTQYF.

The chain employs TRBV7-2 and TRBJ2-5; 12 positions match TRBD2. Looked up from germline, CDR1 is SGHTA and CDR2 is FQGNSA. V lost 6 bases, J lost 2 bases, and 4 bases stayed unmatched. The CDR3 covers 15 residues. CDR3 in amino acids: CASSRGLAGQETQYF. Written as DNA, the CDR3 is TGTGCCAGCAGTCGGGGACTAGCGGGTCAAGAGACCCAGTACTTC.

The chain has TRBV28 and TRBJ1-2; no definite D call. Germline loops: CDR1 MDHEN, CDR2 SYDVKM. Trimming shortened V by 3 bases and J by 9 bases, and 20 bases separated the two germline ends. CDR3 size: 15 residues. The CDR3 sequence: CASSFGQRVGDSYTF. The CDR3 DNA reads TGTGCCAGCAGTTTCGGGCAGCGAGTTGGAGATAGCTACACCTTC.